This TCR beta chain was found in a study of blood T cell repertoires in COVID-19. Across the whole study: Cohort 3 donors were reported recovered after two negative PCRs, clearance, or symptom resolution. In each case, the material was cDNA or gDNA derived from T cells, B-cell-depleted T cells, or PBMCs.

Measured with immunoSEQ multiplex PCR; TCRdb has only the in-frame clones, and not every one. The sample lists 400,000 or so clones, around 87% seen once, with roughly 2% in the top ten. Recruitment covered 25 or so US areas and drew participants whose ages spanned about 18 to 89 years. Participants were placed into cohorts based on the clinical history they reported. The specimen was PBMCs or T cells enriched from blood (not recorded which). This clonotype was sampled from a man between 40 and 49 years old in a cohort exposed to, infected with or recovered from COVID-19 (not recorded which).

Here the CDR3 reads CASMAQLNTEAFF. As DNA, the CDR3 is TGCGCCAGCATGGCACAACTGAACACTGAAGCTTTCTTT. The chain employs TRBV5-1 and TRBJ1-1; D is unclear. The CDR3 totals 13 residues. The V and J ends lost 6 bases and 0 bases respectively, with 9 bases between them. In germline, CDR1 is SGHRS, CDR2 YFSETQ.